This T cell receptor beta chain was captured in a study of T cells in Graves' hyperthyroidism and ophthalmopathy (dated by TCRdb to about 2019). With respect to the entire study: Peripheral blood was collected at initial diagnosis, before any treatment. The 75 to 100 discovery patients were divided at random into training and test sets in a 7:3 ratio. A discovery cohort of roughly 100 patients, 43 with Graves' ophthalmopathy and 55 to 65 with stable Graves' hyperthyroidism, was used to find distinguishing TCR V-J signatures. In six Graves' hyperthyroidism patients, the study also compared T-cell repertoires from thyroid tissue with T-cell repertoires from blood. According to the paper, TCR Vbeta CDR3 sequencing was carried out on around 140 peripheral blood samples, which came from around 43 ophthalmopathy, 70 to 80 hyperthyroidism and approximately 17 progressor patients. After sampling, hyperthyroidism patients received methimazole starting at 30 mg daily, and ophthalmopathy patients received high-dose intravenous methylprednisolone. Prospective prediction of ophthalmopathy was tested in an independent validation cohort consisting of 18 hyperthyroidism patients and around 17 patients who later progressed to ophthalmopathy. Paper-wide results and their limitations: Ophthalmopathy was separated from stable hyperthyroidism by a 13 V-J signature model, with about 86% sensitivity and approximately 84% specificity obtained in cross-validation and 80%/75% obtained in testing. No statistical method was used to fix the sample size in advance, and group allocation was not hidden from the investigators. Most expanded thyroid clonotypes (frequency above 0.001) were also detected in blood, suggesting blood repertoires may reflect thyroid immune responses. During validation, the model predicted progression to ophthalmopathy a median of around 7 months ahead of onset, with roughly 65% sensitivity and roughly 75% specificity.

From its cysteine to its phenylalanine, the CDR3 spans 14 amino acids. The kept DNA is CDR3 alone, 42 bases in frame from the first base. V was cut back by 5 bases and J by 5 bases, leaving a gap of 15 bases between them. From a lookup of the germline V gene (reference sequence), CDR1 and CDR2 are SEHNR and FQNEAQ. The TCR beta CDR3 regions were amplified from RNA transcripts. A first-round RT-PCR of the TCR CDR3 used the HTBI primer set with the Qiagen OneStep RT-PCR kit. Libraries were constructed in a second round of multiplex PCR, after which size selection and purification were carried out. Libraries were sequenced paired-end with 100 bp reads on an Illumina HiSeq2000. On the study's bioinformatics: SOAPnuke was used to process the raw data, with reads discarded if the reads contained adapters or uncalled bases, had a mean Phred below 15, or lacked an exact constant-primer or identifier match. COPE v1.2.5 was used to merge high-quality paired reads, and clonotypes were defined as unique nucleotide sequences. Clonotypes were aligned to IMGT TRBV, TRBD and TRBJ reference segments using MiTCR v1.1. The analysis included only V-J combinations with a frequency above 0.0001, which together covered 99% to 99.2% of the repertoires. A TCS score was defined as the ratio of F50 (clonal expansion) to E x V (chaos), with BLOSUM62-based TCRdist applied between CDR3 peptides within each V-J. Welch's t-statistics and random forest reduced approximately 520 V-J features to fewer than 15, which were used in a naive Bayes classifier (R e1071). The public reads were run again by TCRdb, first through fastp at Q25 and then through MiXCR, and only productive beta chains were kept. Rows matching on CDR3 protein sequence are summarized as one entry with the most common DNA and genes. The authors' filters were not applied to this entry. The sample table shows about 720,000 distinct CDR3 sequences, and about 17% are seen once. The ten largest clones take up over 7.5% of the sample.

This clonotype was counted between two and nine times. The antigen it binds to is not known. Per-nucleotide qualities are absent, and no much larger clonotype sits a single base away. Stable Graves' hyperthyroidism was defined as the absence of progression to ophthalmopathy over 18 months of follow-up. Hyperthyroidism patients were aged 18 to 65 years and newly diagnosed, with disease duration of less than 2 months. Exclusion was applied to patients with uncontrolled infections, other autoimmune diseases, pregnancy or lactation. Diagnoses were based on clinical symptoms, serum thyroxine and TRAb, thyroid ultrasound and orbital computed tomography. PBMCs were isolated from 10 ml of fresh peripheral blood by Ficoll-Paque density gradient centrifugation. Trizol reagent was used to extract total RNA, and RNA quality was then checked on an Agilent 2100 Bioanalyzer.

This TCR was sampled from a man in his late teens or twenties with Graves' hyperthyroidism. Sequences were obtained from blood. The chain couples TRBV7-9 to TRBJ1-1; the best D guess is TRBD1, with 5 bases matching. For the CDR3, the sequence is CASSLGAARTEAFF. DNA sequence: TGTGCCAGCAGCCTAGGGGCCGCCAGGACTGAAGCTTTCTTT.